The 32 T cell receptor beta chains below all came from one sample that was sequenced in a study of regulatory dendritic cells for organ transplantation. CFSE-labeled sorted T cells met regulatory or mature dendritic cells for over 4 days. TCRdb's copy holds only in-frame clones and misses some; the assay was immunoSEQ multiplex PCR. The table has over 9,000 clones, around 92% seen once. Their antigen targets remain unknown. The sample comprised naive CD8+ T cells from blood cultured with dendritic cells. Sample subset: CD45RA+ naive T cells. Every receptor here comes from a human donor in good health.

The chain couples TRBV9 to TRBJ2-3; no clear D. Trimming removed 0 bases at V and 1 base at J, with 9 bases between. The CDR3 length is 15 residues. Germline-derived CDR1 and CDR2 are SGDLS and YYNGEE. The CDR3: CASSVGSWGTDTQYF. Here the CDR3 DNA reads TGTGCCAGCAGCGTAGGGTCATGGGGCACAGATACGCAGTATTTT.

The chain has TRBV13 and TRBJ1-1, with D maybe TRBD1 (5 bases). The CDR3 has 15 residues. In germline, CDR1 is PRHDT, CDR2 FYEKMQ (reference sequence). Trimming took off 2 bases at V and 4 bases at J, with 14 bases between the two ends. CDR3 protein: CASSLSGQGGTEAFF. The CDR3 bases are TGTGCCAGCAGCTTATCAGGGCAGGGCGGCACTGAAGCTTTCTTT. Supplemented by reference TRBV13 and TRBJ1-1, the full variable domain reads AAGVIQSPRHLIKEKRETATLKCYPIPRHDTVYWYQQGPGQDPQFLISFYEKMQSDKGSIPDRFSAQQFSDYHSELNMSSLELGDSALYFCASSLSGQGGTEAFFGQGTRLTVV.

In nucleotides, the CDR3 is TGTGCCAGCAGTTTTTCGCCGGTTGGCGAGCAGTACTTC. Translated: CASSFSPVGEQYF. The rearrangement uses TRBV27 and TRBJ2-7; D ambiguous. Between the trimmed V and J ends, which lost 3 bases and 6 bases, there was a span of 12 bases. CDR3 length equals 13 residues. CDR1 and CDR2 from the germline V gene are MNHEY and SMNVEV (reference sequence).

This sequence joins TRBV7-8 and TRBJ1-2; D is possibly TRBD1 (6 bases). The CDR3 is 16 amino acids. V lost 4 bases and J 0 bases, leaving 15 bases between the germline ends. CDR1 is SGHVS and CDR2 is FQNEAQ in the germline V gene. The CDR3: CASSSGGGQTNYGYTF. CDR3 nucleotides: TGTGCCAGCAGCTCCGGAGGCGGACAGACTAACTATGGCTACACCTTC.

The table lists this clone with a count of one. The chain has TRBV18 and TRBJ2-7; TRBD1 aligns across 8 bases. V was pared by 2 bases and J by 4 bases, with 4 bases of the junction left unmatched. The CDR3 is 14 residues long. Germline CDR1 KGHSH, CDR2 LQKENI. CDR3 coding DNA: TGTGCCAGCTCACCATCAGGGGGCACGTACGAGCAGTACTTC. Protein: CASSPSGGTYEQYF.

V is TRBV27 and J is TRBJ2-1; TRBD1 aligns across 9 bases. V was clipped by 7 bases and J by 8 bases; unmatched bases: 15. The CDR3 runs to 16 residues. CDR1 MNHEY and CDR2 SMNVEV come from the germline V gene (reference sequence). Here the CDR3 DNA reads TGTGCCAGCACGCTCGTCGTAGGGACAGGGTTGGATGAGCAGTTCTTC. Its protein is CASTLVVGTGLDEQFF.

The chain carries TRBV7-9 and TRBJ2-3; D is uncertain. This CDR3 has 12 amino acids. V gave up 5 bases and J gave up 2 bases, with 5 bases separating them. Looked up from germline, CDR1 is SEHNR and CDR2 is FQNEAQ (reference sequence). The CDR3 is CASSRYTDTQYF. CDR3 coding DNA: TGTGCCAGCAGCAGGTACACAGATACGCAGTATTTT.

This clone was picked up a small number of times. V gene TRBV7-9 combines with J gene TRBJ1-2, with D uncertain. The germline V and J ends were trimmed by 3 bases and 0 bases, with 8 bases remaining between them. The germline V gene encodes CDR1 SEHNR and CDR2 FQNEAQ (reference sequence). CDR3 length: 14 residues. The CDR3 DNA is TGTGCCAGCAGCTTTACCGCCACTAACTATGGCTACACCTTC. The encoded protein is CASSFTATNYGYTF.

The chain couples TRBV27 to TRBJ2-5, with D perhaps matching TRBD1 (5 bases). Trimming took off 3 bases at V and 1 base at J, with 12 bases between the two ends. The CDR3 extends over 15 amino acids. Germline V gene sequence: CDR1 MNHEY, CDR2 SMNVEV (reference sequence). The CDR3: CASSFFWGLQETQYF. The CDR3 DNA follows: TGTGCCAGCAGTTTCTTTTGGGGCCTCCAAGAGACCCAGTACTTC.

The CDR3 nucleotides read TGTGCCAGCTCACTCAGCCTCGCGAACACCGGGGAGCTGTTTTTT. This sequence encodes CASSLSLANTGELFF. V is TRBV18 and J is TRBJ2-2; unclear D gene. V was clipped by 4 bases and J by 0 bases, with 9 bases between them. The CDR3 extends over 15 amino acids. CDR1 and CDR2 (germline): KGHSH, LQKENI.

This chain links TRBV9 with TRBJ2-2; TRBD2 matches at 8 bases. The germline V gene has CDR1 SGDLS and CDR2 YYNGEE. V trimming: 0 bases; J trimming: 2 bases; junction bases outside the gene matches: 3. The CDR3 contains 16 residues. CDR3 bases: TGTGCCAGCAGCGTAGCACTAGCGGTAAACACCGGGGAGCTGTTTTTT. Translating it yields CASSVALAVNTGELFF.

This chain links TRBV7-9 with TRBJ1-2, with 7 positions matching TRBD1. The CDR3 extends over 14 amino acids. CDR1 and CDR2 from the germline V gene are SEHNR and FQNEAQ (reference sequence). Unmatched junction bases numbered 10, after V lost 5 bases and J lost 7 bases. The CDR3 nucleotides read TGTGCCAGCAGCGACCCAGGGGGTAGGGGTGGCTACACCTTC. This encodes CASSDPGGRGGYTF.

The rearrangement links TRBV28 to TRBJ2-2; no firm D call. The length of the CDR3 is 16 residues. Germline values: CDR1 MDHEN, CDR2 SYDVKM. Trimming took off 4 bases at V and 2 bases at J, with 14 bases between the two ends. The CDR3 DNA sequence: TGTGCCAGCAGTTCCCCCAGAAACCTAAACACCGGGGAGCTGTTTTTT. Translating it yields CASSSPRNLNTGELFF.

The chain links TRBV19 to TRBJ2-5; no clear D. There are 13 residues in the CDR3. CDR1 and CDR2 (germline): LNHDA, SQIVND (reference sequence). V dropped 3 bases and J dropped 5 bases, with 10 bases sitting between them. CDR3 nucleotides: TGTGCCAGTAGTATTATGGCTTGGGAGACCCAGTACTTC. Protein product: CASSIMAWETQYF.

V gene TRBV4-1 combines with J gene TRBJ2-2; TRBD1 aligns across 9 bases. There are 15 residues in the CDR3. Germline-derived CDR1 and CDR2 are MGHRA and YSYEKL. J lost 6 bases, V lost 4 bases, and 6 bases had no gene match. CDR3 nucleotides: TGCGCCAGCAGCCTCGGACAGGGGATTTCCGGGGAGCTGTTTTTT. Its translation: CASSLGQGISGELFF.

The rearrangement joins TRBV6-5 to TRBJ1-1, with D unresolved. This CDR3 is built from 15 residues. Germline V gene sequence: CDR1 MNHEY, CDR2 SVGAGI. Trimming removed 0 bases at V and 2 bases at J, with 10 bases between. For the CDR3, the DNA is TGTGCCAGCAGTTACTCCCTCGGCGGCAACACTGAAGCTTTCTTT. It encodes CASSYSLGGNTEAFF.

The rearrangement links TRBV28 to TRBJ2-2; D is ambiguous. Germline lookup yields CDR1 MDHEN and CDR2 SYDVKM. Deletions cut 1 base from V and 6 bases from J, with 12 bases between. CDR3 size: 15 residues. As DNA, the CDR3 is TGTGCCAGCAGTTTATTTTTCTCGCAGGCCGGGGAGCTGTTTTTT. Its protein product is CASSLFFSQAGELFF.

The V and J genes are TRBV7-9 and TRBJ1-2; the D is unclear. CDR3 size: 11 residues. In germline, CDR1 is SEHNR, CDR2 FQNEAQ (reference sequence). Trimming took off 1 base at V and 6 bases at J, with 3 bases between the two ends. CDR3 protein: CASSLGDGYTF. As DNA, the CDR3 is TGTGCCAGCAGCTTAGGGGATGGCTACACCTTC.

The chain combines TRBV7-8 with TRBJ2-7, with unresolved D. The germline gives CDR1 SGHVS, CDR2 FQNEAQ. Trimming stripped 5 bases from V and 4 bases from J, with 6 bases between. This CDR3 region has 11 residues. The CDR3 bases are TGTGCCAGCAGCCGAGATTACGAGCAGTACTTC. Its translation is CASSRDYEQYF.

The genes are TRBV7-6 and TRBJ2-3, with D perhaps being TRBD1 or TRBD2 (5 bases each). V lost 5 bases to trimming and J lost 2 bases, with 17 bases between them. Germline CDR1 is SGHVS and CDR2 is FNYEAQ. The CDR3 runs 16 residues. CDR3 bases: TGTGCCAGCAGCCCCAAATGGGGGTCTATCACAGATACGCAGTATTTT. Its protein product is CASSPKWGSITDTQYF.

The chain couples TRBV6-5 to TRBJ1-5; D may be TRBD1 (5 bases). Trimming stripped 0 bases from V and 2 bases from J, with 11 bases between. Germline assignment: CDR1 MNHEY and CDR2 SVGAGI. CDR3 size: 16 residues. As DNA, the CDR3 is TGTGCCAGCAGTTACTCGGCGGGACGGGGCAATCAGCCCCAGCATTTT. Translation: CASSYSAGRGNQPQHF.

V usage is TRBV4-1 and J usage is TRBJ2-3, with TRBD1 matching over 9 bases. The CDR3 is made up of 16 amino acids. The germline V gene has CDR1 MGHRA and CDR2 YSYEKL. Germline trimming cut 4 bases from V and 4 bases from J; bases unmatched to any gene: 9. CDR3 amino acids: CASSPGQGPDADTQYF. CDR3 coding DNA: TGCGCCAGCAGCCCGGGACAGGGCCCGGACGCAGATACGCAGTATTTT.

This chain uses TRBV27 with TRBJ2-7; D tentatively fits TRBD1 or TRBD2 (5 bases each). Trimming left V 5 bases short and J 5 bases short, with 16 bases between. Per germline, CDR1 MNHEY and CDR2 SMNVEV (reference sequence). The CDR3 covers 14 residues. The CDR3 is CASSDRDPTDEQYF. The CDR3 DNA reads as TGTGCCAGCAGTGACCGGGACCCCACCGACGAGCAGTACTTC.

The chain is built from TRBV27 and TRBJ2-3; D is ambiguous. Germline CDR1 and CDR2: MNHEY and SMNVEV (reference sequence). Trimming removed 1 base from V and 2 bases from J, with 10 bases in between. The length of the CDR3 is 15 residues. The DNA of the CDR3 is TGTGCCAGCAGTTTATTGGCGGAGTCCACAGATACGCAGTATTTT. This translates into CASSLLAESTDTQYF.

The chain is built from TRBV5-4 and TRBJ2-7; 8 bases match TRBD1. The V and J ends lost 2 bases and 4 bases, in that order; junction bases with no gene match: 11. Germline CDR1 reads SGHNT; CDR2 reads YYREEE (reference sequence). The CDR3 is 16 residues long. The CDR3 loop reads CASSLLLGTGFYEQYF. The CDR3 DNA reads TGTGCCAGCAGCTTACTTTTAGGGACAGGATTTTACGAGCAGTACTTC.

The CDR3 protein is CSVEWTEPYNEQFF. The CDR3 DNA is TGCAGCGTTGAATGGACAGAACCCTACAATGAGCAGTTCTTC. The genes are TRBV29-1 and TRBJ2-1, with TRBD1 as a possible D gene (6 bases). Germline CDR1 and CDR2: SQVTM and ANQGSEA. This CDR3 has 14 amino acids. V was cut by 2 bases and J by 2 bases, with 10 bases left in between.

The chain combines TRBV5-4 with TRBJ1-1; tentatively, D is TRBD1 (6 bases). CDR3 length: 15 residues. Germline loops: CDR1 SGHNT, CDR2 YYREEE (reference sequence). V dropped 4 bases and J dropped 4 bases, with 17 bases sitting between them. The CDR3 DNA follows: TGTGCCAGCAGCCCGCGAGGGGGGGAGGGCACTGAAGCTTTCTTT. Its protein is CASSPRGGEGTEAFF.

CDR3 loop: CASSERALAGTDTQYF. In DNA form, the CDR3 reads TGTGCCAGCAGTGAAAGGGCCCTGGCGGGCACAGATACGCAGTATTTT. The V and J genes are TRBV6-1 and TRBJ2-3; unclear D gene. The CDR3 has 16 residues. The germline V gene has CDR1 MNHNS and CDR2 SASEGT. V lost 2 bases and J lost 1, with 13 bases in between.

This sequence joins TRBV6-5 and TRBJ2-4, with 8 bases fitting TRBD1. The CDR3 has 14 residues. V was clipped by 5 bases and J by 5 bases; unmatched bases: 5. Germline V gives CDR1 MNHEY, CDR2 SVGAGI. The DNA for the CDR3 is TGTGCCAGCAGTCCGACAGGGGACGAAAACATTCAGTACTTC. Translation: CASSPTGDENIQYF.

J is TRBJ2-7 and V is TRBV27, with 8 bases matching TRBD2. Germline CDR1 is MNHEY and CDR2 is SMNVEV (reference sequence). The CDR3 extends over 15 amino acids. The junction had 6 bases not matched to a gene; V was cut back by 2 bases and J by 3 bases. The CDR3 loop is CASSLRLAGRYEQYF. The DNA for the CDR3 is TGTGCCAGCAGTTTACGGCTAGCGGGCCGCTACGAGCAGTACTTC.

The genes are TRBV4-1 and TRBJ1-2; D ambiguous. This CDR3 is 15 amino acids long. Germline-derived CDR1 and CDR2 are MGHRA and YSYEKL. The V end was cut by 4 bases, the J end by 4 bases, with 16 bases between. The CDR3 protein is CASSPSYLVLYGYTF. CDR3 in DNA: TGCGCCAGCAGCCCAAGCTATCTAGTCCTCTATGGCTACACCTTC.

The V and J genes are TRBV6-6 and TRBJ2-2; 7 positions match TRBD2. The CDR3 is 15 amino acids. CDR1 MNHNY and CDR2 SVGAGI come from the germline V gene (reference sequence). The trim removed 1 base at V and 3 bases at J, leaving 2 bases unmatched. The DNA for the CDR3 is TGTGCCAGCAGTTACTTCCTAGCGGACACCGGGGAGCTGTTTTTT. Encoded protein: CASSYFLADTGELFF.